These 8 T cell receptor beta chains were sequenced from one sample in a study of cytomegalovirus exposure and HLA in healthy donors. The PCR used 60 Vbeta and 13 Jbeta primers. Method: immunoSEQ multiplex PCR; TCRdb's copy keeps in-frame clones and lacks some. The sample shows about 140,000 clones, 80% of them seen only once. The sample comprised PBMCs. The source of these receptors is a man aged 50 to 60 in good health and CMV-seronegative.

This CDR3 is CASSLYRRGNQPQHF. The CDR3 region has the DNA TGTGCCAGCAGTTTGTACAGGCGAGGCAATCAGCCCCAGCATTTT. The chain has TRBV6-6 and TRBJ1-5; D perhaps matches TRBD1 (5 bases). Germline lookup yields CDR1 MNHNY and CDR2 SVGAGI (reference sequence). V lost 4 bases and J lost 2, with 12 bases in between. The CDR3 is made up of 15 amino acids.

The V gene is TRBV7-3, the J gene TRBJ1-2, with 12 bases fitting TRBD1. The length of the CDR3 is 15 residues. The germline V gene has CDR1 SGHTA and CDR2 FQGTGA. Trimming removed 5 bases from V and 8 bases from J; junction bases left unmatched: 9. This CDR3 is CASSPSGQGAEGYTF. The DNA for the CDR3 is TGTGCCAGCAGCCCCTCGGGACAGGGGGCCGAGGGCTACACCTTC.

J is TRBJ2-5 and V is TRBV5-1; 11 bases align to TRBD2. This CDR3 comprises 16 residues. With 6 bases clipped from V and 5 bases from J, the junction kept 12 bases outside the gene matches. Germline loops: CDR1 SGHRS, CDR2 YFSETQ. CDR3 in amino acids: CASTPGSGRARETQYF. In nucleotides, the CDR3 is TGCGCCAGCACCCCGGGTAGCGGGAGGGCCCGGGAGACCCAGTACTTC.

The CDR3, as DNA: TGTGCCAGCTCACCAGGTGGAGTAATCAACGCAGATACGCAGTATTTT. Protein sequence: CASSPGGVINADTQYF. This chain joins TRBV18 and TRBJ2-3; D is ambiguous. V dropped 2 bases and J dropped 4 bases, with 16 bases sitting between them. Germline values: CDR1 KGHSH, CDR2 LQKENI. This CDR3 is 16 amino acids long.

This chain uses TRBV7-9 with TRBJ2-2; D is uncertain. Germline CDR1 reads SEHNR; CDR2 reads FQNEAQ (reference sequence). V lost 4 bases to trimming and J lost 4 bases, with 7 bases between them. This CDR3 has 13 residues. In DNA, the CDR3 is TGTGCCAGCAGCTCGAGATTCACCGGGGAGCTGTTTTTT. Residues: CASSSRFTGELFF.

The CDR3 region is CATSRVAGDAYEQYF. The CDR3 DNA is TGTGCCACCAGCAGAGTAGCGGGTGATGCCTACGAGCAGTACTTC. This chain connects TRBV15 to TRBJ2-7; TRBD2 matches at 7 bases. CDR3 length: 15 residues. CDR1 and CDR2 (germline): LNHNV, YYDKDF (reference sequence). The V and J ends lost 1 base and 2 bases, in that order; junction bases with no gene match: 5.

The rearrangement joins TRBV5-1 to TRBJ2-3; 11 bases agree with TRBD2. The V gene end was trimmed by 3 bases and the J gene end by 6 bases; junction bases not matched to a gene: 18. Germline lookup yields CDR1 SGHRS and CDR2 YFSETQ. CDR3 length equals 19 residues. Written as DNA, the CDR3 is TGCGCCAGCAGCTCCACCGGGACTAGCGGAGCCACCTATTCGGATACGCAGTATTTT. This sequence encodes CASSSTGTSGATYSDTQYF.

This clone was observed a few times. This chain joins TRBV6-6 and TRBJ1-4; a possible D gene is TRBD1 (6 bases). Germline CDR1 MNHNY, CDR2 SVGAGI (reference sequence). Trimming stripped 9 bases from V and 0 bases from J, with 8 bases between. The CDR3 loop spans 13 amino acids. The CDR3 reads CASWTATNEKLFF. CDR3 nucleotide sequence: TGTGCCAGTTGGACAGCAACTAATGAAAAACTGTTTTTT.